This T cell receptor beta chain was identified in a study of cytomegalovirus exposure and HLA in healthy donors. Points on this clone: The antigen is not known.

PCR involved 60 Vbeta and 13 Jbeta primers. Here immunoSEQ multiplex PCR was the method, and the copy in TCRdb shows in-frame clones only, minus some. Of around 150,000 clones listed, around 80% are singletons. Overall study findings and caveats: TCR beta chains numbering about 160 were designated cytomegalovirus-associated. Reported findings show TCR beta sequences accurately forecast HLA-A and HLA-B alleles in most subjects.

The CDR3 is 13 amino acids. Germline V lookup: CDR1 ENHRY, CDR2 SYGVKD. J lost 8 bases, V lost 6 bases, and 9 bases had no gene match. Donors showed nominal health when sampled, although they likely had unrecorded immune exposures. The specimen was PBMCs. This chain joins TRBV10-3 and TRBJ1-2, with 7 bases identical to TRBD1. This receptor was taken from a male donor in good health and CMV-seropositive. CDR3 sequence: CAIREKGGVGYTF. CDR3 nucleotide sequence: TGTGCCATCAGGGAGAAAGGGGGCGTGGGCTACACCTTC.